This is a list of T cell receptor beta chains from one sample in a study of ipilimumab plus nivolumab after autologous stem cell transplantation. This table comes from immunoSEQ multiplex PCR, and its TCRdb copy is limited to in-frame clones, with some not included. Of over 80,000 clones listed, about 83% are singletons. This sample comprised PBMCs, obtained in a trial of ipilimumab plus nivolumab as post-transplant consolidation. These receptors were obtained from a male donor with diffuse large B-cell lymphoma. CDR3s include the opening cysteine and the closing phenylalanine or tryptophan. The D gene is left open where the match is weak. Part of the rows lack a size; the others show once, few, many or a class for expanded clones.

>NA|TRBV6-6|NA|TRBJ1-5
CASSTQQPQHF
TGTGCCAGCAGTACACAGCAGCCCCAGCATTTT
>NA|TRBV6-1|NA|TRBJ1-6
CASSEVGRVRSPLHF
TGTGCCAGCAGTGAAGTGGGCAGGGTGCGGTCACCCCTCCACTTT
>once|TRBV4-2|NA|TRBJ2-3
CASSQEGWVGDTDTQYF
TGTGCCAGCAGCCAAGAAGGGTGGGTTGGGGACACAGATACGCAGTATTTT
>once|TRBV7-2|NA|TRBJ2-1
CASSLAGGPNEQFF
TGTGCCAGCAGCTTAGCGGGCGGACCCAATGAGCAGTTCTTC
>NA|TRBV25-1|TRBD1|TRBJ2-2
CASTPGTGLTGELFF
TGTGCCAGCACCCCCGGGACAGGGCTAACCGGGGAGCTGTTTTTT
>NA|TRBV20-1|NA|TRBJ1-4
CSARVNEKLFF
TGCAGTGCTAGGGTGAACGAAAAACTGTTTTTT
>NA|TRBV7-8|NA|TRBJ2-1
CASSLVGTEQFF
TGTGCCAGCAGCTTAGTAGGGACTGAGCAGTTCTTC
>NA|TRBV6-5|NA|TRBJ2-4
CASSYSRGAKNIQYF
TGTGCCAGCAGTTACTCCCGGGGAGCCAAAAACATTCAGTACTTC
>NA|TRBV9|TRBD2|TRBJ2-3
CASSVATSGGLSTDTQYF
TGTGCCAGCAGCGTAGCGACTAGCGGGGGGTTGAGCACAGATACGCAGTATTTT
>NA|TRBV7-2|TRBD1|TRBJ1-2
CASSHGQGYGYTF
TGTGCCAGCAGCCACGGACAGGGCTATGGCTACACCTTC
>NA|TRBV11-3|TRBD2|TRBJ2-1
CASSKSRVAGGLYNEQFF
TGTGCCAGCAGCAAAAGCAGGGTAGCGGGGGGCTTGTACAATGAGCAGTTCTTC
>NA|TRBV11-2|NA|TRBJ2-5
CASSLAGSRAQYF
TGTGCCAGCAGCTTAGCCGGGAGCAGGGCCCAGTACTTC
>few|TRBV7-9|NA|TRBJ1-2
CASSSGLDYGYTF
TGTGCCAGCAGCTCTGGGCTAGATTATGGCTACACCTTC
>NA|TRBV29-1|NA|TRBJ2-5
CSVEAPRGVQETQYF
TGCAGCGTTGAAGCTCCCCGCGGGGTGCAAGAGACCCAGTACTTC
>NA|TRBV11-2|TRBD1|TRBJ2-7
CASSSPTGGLAEQYF
TGTGCCAGCAGCTCCCCGACAGGGGGCTTAGCCGAGCAGTACTTC
>NA|TRBV18|NA|TRBJ1-2
CASSQTQQNYGYTF
TGTGCCAGCTCACAGACACAACAAAACTATGGCTACACCTTC
>NA|TRBV18|TRBD1|TRBJ2-7
CASQTGQEDEQYF
TGTGCCAGCCAAACGGGACAGGAGGACGAGCAGTACTTC
>NA|TRBV4-1|TRBD1|TRBJ1-2
CASSQEGTVNYGYTF
TGCGCCAGCAGCCAAGAGGGGACAGTAAACTATGGCTACACCTTC
>NA|TRBV4-1|NA|TRBJ1-5
CASSQVEGSQLPQHF
TGCGCCAGCAGCCAAGTTGAGGGGTCTCAACTGCCCCAGCATTTT
>once|TRBV18|NA|TRBJ2-3
CASSPGADTQYF
TGTGCCAGCTCACCGGGCGCAGATACGCAGTATTTT
>NA|TRBV4-2|TRBD2|TRBJ2-3
CASARGDSTDTQYF
TGTGCCAGTGCCCGGGGGGATTCCACAGATACGCAGTATTTT
>NA|TRBV15|NA|TRBJ2-1
CATSRDRGGLQFF
TGTGCCACCAGCAGAGACAGGGGGGGTTTGCAGTTCTTC
>few|TRBV5-1|TRBD1|TRBJ2-2
CASSLEGQGMGELFF
TGCGCCAGCAGCTTGGAGGGACAGGGAATGGGGGAGCTGTTTTTT
>few|TRBV6-6|NA|TRBJ2-7
CASSYSTTYFSYEQYF
TGTGCCAGCAGTTACTCGACCACGTATTTCTCCTACGAGCAGTACTTC